Reported below is one T cell receptor (beta chain). The ends lost 6 bases at V and 9 bases at J; junction bases unmatched: 11. The length of the CDR3 is 14 residues. Germline V lookup: CDR1 SGHRS, CDR2 YFSETQ. The PCR contained 60 Vbeta and 13 Jbeta primers. Produced via immunoSEQ multiplex PCR; TCRdb's table is partial and in-frame only. The sample includes about 140,000 clones, around 80% seen only once; the top ten take under 7.5%. The entry originates in a study of cytomegalovirus exposure and HLA in healthy donors. The clonotype originates from a middle-aged man in good health and CMV-seropositive. This sequence joins TRBV5-1 and TRBJ2-1, with 8 bases matching TRBD2. Sequenced sample: PBMCs. For the CDR3, the DNA is TGCGCCAGCAAGGACGAGCGGGGGACGATTGAGCAGTTCTTC. This translates into CASKDERGTIEQFF.